Below, 2 T cell receptor beta chains from the same sample are listed, as sequenced in a study of T-cell memory formation after mild COVID-19. A single record per CDR3 protein comes from TCRdb applying MiXCR to the 5' RACE reads. The repertoire holds about 270,000 distinct CDR3 sequences, with roughly 18% as singletons. Input material: PBMCs or a T cell subset sorted from them (not recorded which). The source is a man aged 18-30 years who had mild COVID-19 (a few samples of this study predate the infection). Cell type and time point are not known.

This clonotype appeared a few times. This CDR3 reads CASSSWTGGVSTDTQYF. The CDR3 region has the DNA TGTGCCAGCAGTTCATGGACAGGAGGGGTCAGCACAGATACGCAGTATTTT. The chain combines TRBV6-6 with TRBJ2-3; maybe TRBD1 (7 bases). The germline CDR1 and CDR2 sequences are MNHNY and SVGAGI (reference sequence). V lost 4 bases and J lost 0, with 17 bases in between. This CDR3 comprises 17 residues.

This clonotype was seen at least ten times. The genes are TRBV9 and TRBJ2-5, with D uncertain. The CDR3 sequence is 12 residues long. Germline V lookup: CDR1 SGDLS, CDR2 YYNGEE. The V end was cut by 0 bases, the J end by 2 bases, with 2 bases between. CDR3 in DNA: TGTGCCAGCAGCGTAGGGCAAGAGACCCAGTACTTC. Its protein product is CASSVGQETQYF.